This is a list of T cell receptor beta chains from one sample in a study of OX40 agonist ivuxolimab in advanced cancers. Sequenced by immunoSEQ multiplex PCR; TCRdb stores in-frame clones only, minus some. Among fewer than 50,000 clones listed, about 90% were seen once. The sequencing used CD4+ or CD8+ T cells sorted from blood, collected in a trial of the OX40 agonist ivuxolimab. The receptors here all came from an adult with an advanced solid tumor such as melanoma, head and neck, liver or kidney cancer. Both conserved end residues are part of each CDR3. D genes are given only for firm matches. Clone size is given for some rows only: seen once, a few or many times, or a class if the clone is expanded.

CDR3nt	CDR3aa	abundance	v_gene	j_gene	d_gene
TGTGCCAGCAGTTTTGTTAGCGGGGAGCTGTTTTTT	CASSFVSGELFF	once	TRBV27	TRBJ2-2	-
TGTGCCAGCAGCTCGGACAGGGTGCGGGGGACCCAGTACTTC	CASSSDRVRGTQYF	-	TRBV5-6	TRBJ2-5	TRBD1
TGTGCCAGCAGCGTAGCGGGGATCAATCAGCCCCAGCATTTT	CASSVAGINQPQHF	-	TRBV9	TRBJ1-5	-
TGTGCCAGCAGCCCTGGACAGGGGGCTTACGAGCAGTACTTC	CASSPGQGAYEQYF	once	TRBV5-4	TRBJ2-7	TRBD1
TGTGCCAGCAGCTTGACTAGCGGGAGCAGCTCCTACAATGAGCAGTTCTTC	CASSLTSGSSSYNEQFF	-	TRBV7-3	TRBJ2-1	TRBD2
TGTGCCAGCAGTTACGCCGCAGGGGAGGTCACCGGGGAGCTGTTTTTT	CASSYAAGEVTGELFF	-	TRBV6-5	TRBJ2-2	-
TGTGCCAGCAGCCCCGGGACAGGGGGCCTTTCACCCCTCCACTTT	CASSPGTGGLSPLHF	-	TRBV7-9	TRBJ1-6	TRBD1
TGCGCCAGCAGCTTGCGGCAGCCCTACGAGCAGTACTTC	CASSLRQPYEQYF	-	TRBV5-1	TRBJ2-7	-
TGCGCCAGCAGCCGCACTAGCGACTCCTACGAGCAGTACTTC	CASSRTSDSYEQYF	-	TRBV4-1	TRBJ2-7	TRBD2
TGCGCCAGCAGCTTGGAGCGGGGGATGAACACTGAAGCTTTCTTT	CASSLERGMNTEAFF	-	TRBV5-1	TRBJ1-1	-
TGTGCCAGCAGCCCAGGCACATTCACGAACACCGGGGAGCTGTTTTTT	CASSPGTFTNTGELFF	-	TRBV5-8	TRBJ2-2	-
TGTGCCAGCAGTCAACTAGCGGGAGAAGAGACCCAGTACTTC	CASSQLAGEETQYF	-	TRBV2	TRBJ2-5	TRBD2
TGCGCCAGCAGTACAGGGTTCACCGGGGAGCTGTTTTTT	CASSTGFTGELFF	-	TRBV5-1	TRBJ2-2	-
TGTGCCAGCAGTTATGACAGGGGAGGTCAGCCCCAGCATTTT	CASSYDRGGQPQHF	once	TRBV27	TRBJ1-5	TRBD1
TGTGCCAGTACCTGGGGGGGGAATAGCAATCAGCCCCAGCATTTT	CASTWGGNSNQPQHF	-	TRBV19	TRBJ1-5	-
TGCGCCAGCAGCTTGACGGCAGGGAACCAAGAGACCCAGTACTTC	CASSLTAGNQETQYF	-	TRBV5-1	TRBJ2-5	-
TGTGCCAGCAGTTTAAACAGTAACAATCTCCTGGAGACCCAGTACTTC	CASSLNSNNLLETQYF	-	TRBV28	TRBJ2-5	-
TGTGCCAGCAGCTTAGTTAGGACAGGGTCAGATGAGCAGTTCTTC	CASSLVRTGSDEQFF	-	TRBV11-2	TRBJ2-1	TRBD1
TGTGCCAGCAGTTTTAACTACGAGCAGTACTTC	CASSFNYEQYF	-	TRBV28	TRBJ2-7	-